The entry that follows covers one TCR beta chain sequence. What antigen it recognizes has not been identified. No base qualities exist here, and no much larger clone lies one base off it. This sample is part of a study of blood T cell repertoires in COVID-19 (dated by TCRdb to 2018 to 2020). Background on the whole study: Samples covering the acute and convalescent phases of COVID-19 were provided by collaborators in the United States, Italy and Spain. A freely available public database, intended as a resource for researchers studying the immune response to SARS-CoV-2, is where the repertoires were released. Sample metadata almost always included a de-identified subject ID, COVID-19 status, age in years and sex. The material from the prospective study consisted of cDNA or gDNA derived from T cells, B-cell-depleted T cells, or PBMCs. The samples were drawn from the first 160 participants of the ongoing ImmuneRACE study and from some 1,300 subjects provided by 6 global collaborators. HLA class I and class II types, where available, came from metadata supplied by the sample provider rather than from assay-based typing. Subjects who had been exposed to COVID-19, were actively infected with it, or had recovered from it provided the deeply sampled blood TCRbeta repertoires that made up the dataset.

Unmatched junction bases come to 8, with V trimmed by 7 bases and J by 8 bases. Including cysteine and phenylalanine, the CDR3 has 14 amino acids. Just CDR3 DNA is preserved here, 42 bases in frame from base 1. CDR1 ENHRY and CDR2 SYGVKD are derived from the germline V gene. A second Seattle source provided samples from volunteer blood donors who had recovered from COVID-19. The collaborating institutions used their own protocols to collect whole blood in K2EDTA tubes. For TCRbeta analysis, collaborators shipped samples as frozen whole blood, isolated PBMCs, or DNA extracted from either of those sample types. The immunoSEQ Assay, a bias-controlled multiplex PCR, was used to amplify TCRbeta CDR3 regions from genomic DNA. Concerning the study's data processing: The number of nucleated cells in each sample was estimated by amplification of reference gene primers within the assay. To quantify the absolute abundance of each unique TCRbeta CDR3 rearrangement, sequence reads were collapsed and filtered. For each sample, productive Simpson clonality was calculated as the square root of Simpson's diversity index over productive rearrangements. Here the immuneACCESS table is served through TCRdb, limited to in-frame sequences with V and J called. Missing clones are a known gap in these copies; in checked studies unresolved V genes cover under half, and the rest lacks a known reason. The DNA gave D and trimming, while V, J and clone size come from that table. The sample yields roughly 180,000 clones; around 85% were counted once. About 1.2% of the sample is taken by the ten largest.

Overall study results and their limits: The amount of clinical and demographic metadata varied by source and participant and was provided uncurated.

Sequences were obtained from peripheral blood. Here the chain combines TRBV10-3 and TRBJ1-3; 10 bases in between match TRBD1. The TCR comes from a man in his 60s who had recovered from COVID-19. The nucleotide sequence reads TGTGCCATCACCTCGGGACAGGGGAGGGACACCATATATTTT. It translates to CAITSGQGRDTIYF.